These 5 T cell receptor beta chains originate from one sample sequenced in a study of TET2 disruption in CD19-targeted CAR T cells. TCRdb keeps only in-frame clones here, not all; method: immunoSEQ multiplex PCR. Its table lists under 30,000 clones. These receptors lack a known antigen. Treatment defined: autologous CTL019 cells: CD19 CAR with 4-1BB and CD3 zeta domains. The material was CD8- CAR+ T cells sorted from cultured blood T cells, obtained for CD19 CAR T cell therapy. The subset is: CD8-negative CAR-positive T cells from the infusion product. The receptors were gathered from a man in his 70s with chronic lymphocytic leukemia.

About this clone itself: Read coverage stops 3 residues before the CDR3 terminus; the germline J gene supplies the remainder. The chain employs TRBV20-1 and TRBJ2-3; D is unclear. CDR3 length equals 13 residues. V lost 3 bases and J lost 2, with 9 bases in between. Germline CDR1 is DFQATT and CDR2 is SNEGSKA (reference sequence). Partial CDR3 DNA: TGCAGTGCTAGTTCTCTAGACACAGATACG. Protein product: CSASSLDTDT. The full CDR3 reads CSASSLDTDTQYF.

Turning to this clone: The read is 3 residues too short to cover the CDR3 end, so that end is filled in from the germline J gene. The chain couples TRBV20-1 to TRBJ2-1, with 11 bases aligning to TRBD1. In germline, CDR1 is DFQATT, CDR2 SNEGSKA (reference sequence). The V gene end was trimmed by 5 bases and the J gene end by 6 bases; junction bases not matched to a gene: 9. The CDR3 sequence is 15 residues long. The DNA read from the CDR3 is TGCAGTGCTGGCGGGACAGGGGGGTTCCTCAATGAG. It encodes CSAGGTGGFLNE. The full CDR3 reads CSAGGTGGFLNEQFF.

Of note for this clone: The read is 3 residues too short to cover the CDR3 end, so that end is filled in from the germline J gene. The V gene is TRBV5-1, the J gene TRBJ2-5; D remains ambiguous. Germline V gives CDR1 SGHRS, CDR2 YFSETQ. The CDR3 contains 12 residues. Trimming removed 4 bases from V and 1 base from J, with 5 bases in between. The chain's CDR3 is CASSQIQETQYF. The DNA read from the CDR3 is TGCGCCAGCAGCCAGATCCAAGAGACC.

Partial CDR3 DNA: TGTGCCAGCAGCTTAATGACTCAAAGCAATCAGCCT. It specifies CASSLMTQSNQP. The CDR3 as a whole reads CASSLMTQSNQPQYF. The chain couples TRBV7-2 to TRBJ2-4; no clear D. With the read ending 3 residues before the CDR3 end, the germline J gene is used to fill in that end. CDR1 and CDR2 from the germline V gene are SGHTA and FQGNSA. The CDR3 loop spans 15 amino acids.

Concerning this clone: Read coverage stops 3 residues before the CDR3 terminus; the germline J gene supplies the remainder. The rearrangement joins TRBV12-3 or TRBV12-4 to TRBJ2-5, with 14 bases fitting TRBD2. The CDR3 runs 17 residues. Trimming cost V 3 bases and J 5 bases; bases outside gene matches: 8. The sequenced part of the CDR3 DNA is TGTGCCAGCAGTTTTTCCCCGGGACTAGCGGGGGTCGAGACC. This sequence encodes CASSFSPGLAGVET. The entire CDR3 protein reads CASSFSPGLAGVETQYF.